These 32 T cell receptor beta chains came from one sample sequenced in a study of cytomegalovirus exposure and HLA in healthy donors. The PCR used 60 Vbeta and 13 Jbeta primers. TCRdb's table, derived via immunoSEQ multiplex PCR, lists solely in-frame clones and lacks some. In the table there are 110,000 to 150,000 clones, around 9.6% of which are singletons. The sequenced sample consisted of PBMCs. The receptors come from a male donor in good health and CMV-seronegative.

This chain uses TRBV28 with TRBJ2-7, with D tentatively TRBD2 (5 bases). Trimming took off 4 bases at V and 3 bases at J, with 10 bases between the two ends. The V gene's germline CDR1 is MDHEN and CDR2 SYDVKM. The CDR3 is 13 amino acids. The CDR3 DNA reads as TGTGCCAGCAGTTCAACCCGGGACTACGAGCAGTACTTC. This encodes CASSSTRDYEQYF.

Only a few counts were recorded for this clone. The chain employs TRBV28 and TRBJ2-5; 8 bases are a match to TRBD1. Germline V gene lookup returns CDR1 MDHEN and CDR2 SYDVKM. V gave up 3 bases and J gave up 3 bases; unmatched junction bases: 9. This CDR3 spans 16 amino acids. The CDR3 DNA reads as TGTGCCAGCAGTTTCTCCGAAAAGGACAGGGAAGAGACCCAGTACTTC. This gives the protein CASSFSEKDREETQYF.

The chain recombines TRBV7-9 with TRBJ2-5, with D possibly being TRBD2 (5 bases). The CDR3 length is 16 residues. V was trimmed by 5 bases and J by 4 bases, leaving 20 bases between them. Germline lookup yields CDR1 SEHNR and CDR2 FQNEAQ (reference sequence). The CDR3 spells CASSPNGFGVGETQYF. CDR3 DNA sequence: TGTGCCAGCAGCCCTAACGGGTTCGGGGTGGGAGAGACCCAGTACTTC. Based on the CDR3 plus reference TRBV7-9 and TRBJ2-5, the full variable domain is DTGVSQNPRHKITKRGQNVTFRCDPISEHNRLYWYRQTLGQGPEFLTYFQNEAQLEKSRLLSDRFSAERPKGSFSTLEIQRTEQGDSAMYLCASSPNGFGVGETQYFGPGTRLLVL.

The chain carries TRBV4-3 and TRBJ2-7; the D gene is possibly TRBD1 (7 bases). CDR1 is LGHNA, CDR2 YSLEER, per germline. The ends were cut back, 0 bases at V and 0 bases at J, with 12 bases in the middle. This CDR3 contains 16 residues. The DNA of the CDR3 is TGCGCCAGCAGCCAAGAGCTCAGGGGGGCCTCCTACGAGCAGTACTTC. This encodes CASSQELRGASYEQYF.

This clone was detected only a few times. The genes are TRBV28 and TRBJ1-1, with D tentatively TRBD1 (6 bases). From germline, CDR1 is MDHEN and CDR2 SYDVKM. Trimming pared 6 bases from V and 6 bases from J, leaving 11 bases between. The CDR3 runs 12 residues. CDR3 nucleotide sequence: TGTGCCAGCAGAACGGACAGTTCTGAAGCTTTCTTT. It is translated as CASRTDSSEAFF.

The chain recombines TRBV5-1 with TRBJ2-7, with 9 bases that match TRBD2. The CDR3 totals 15 residues. The germline V gene has CDR1 SGHRS and CDR2 YFSETQ. The V segment lost 1 base and the J segment 0 bases; nucleotides outside the gene matches: 2. The CDR3 nucleotides read TGCGCCAGCAGCTTGTATAGCGGGGGCTCCTACGAGCAGTACTTC. Translation: CASSLYSGGSYEQYF.

In its sample, this clone was seen a few times. The J gene is TRBJ1-2, the V gene TRBV4-2, with D possibly TRBD1 on 5 matching bases. Looked up from germline, CDR1 is LGHNA and CDR2 is YNFKEQ. There are 17 residues in the CDR3. V was trimmed by 0 bases and J by 7 bases, leaving 21 bases between them. The CDR3 DNA reads as TGTGCCAGCAGCCAAGATCTTTCTACAGGAACGATAATTGGCTACACCTTC. Its translation is CASSQDLSTGTIIGYTF.

This clone was recorded a few times. The V call is TRBV27, the J call TRBJ1-1, with D possibly TRBD1 on 6 matching bases. The CDR3 has 16 amino acids. Germline V gene sequence: CDR1 MNHEY, CDR2 SMNVEV (reference sequence). The V end was cut by 8 bases, the J end by 0 bases, with 19 bases between. This CDR3 reads CASGRGAERMNTEAFF. DNA for the CDR3: TGTGCCAGCGGCCGGGGGGCAGAGCGGATGAACACTGAAGCTTTCTTT.

The sample holds a few counts of this clone. The chain links TRBV18 to TRBJ1-2; TRBD1 might be the D (6 bases). Trimming took 2 bases from V and 4 from J, leaving 8 bases between them. CDR3 length: 13 amino acids. CDR1 KGHSH and CDR2 LQKENI come from the germline V gene. In DNA, the CDR3 is TGTGCCAGCTCACCAACAGGGAGCTATGGCTACACCTTC. Its protein is CASSPTGSYGYTF.

The chain carries TRBV4-3 and TRBJ1-3; weak D call: TRBD1 (6 bases). V was shortened by 0 bases and J by 5 bases, with 11 bases between the two germline ends. Germline V gene lookup returns CDR1 LGHNA and CDR2 YSLEER. The length of the CDR3 is 15 residues. The CDR3 DNA reads TGCGCCAGCAGCCAAGATGGGACATCGCGAAACACCATATATTTT. Its translation: CASSQDGTSRNTIYF.

The gene calls are TRBV29-1 and TRBJ2-1; 10 positions match TRBD2. This CDR3 contains 16 residues. J lost 1 base, V lost 5 bases, and 8 bases had no gene match. Germline lookup yields CDR1 SQVTM and CDR2 ANQGSEA. In DNA form, the CDR3 reads TGCAGCGTTAGAGTAGCGGGAGGCCCTTCCTACAATGAGCAGTTCTTC. Translating gives CSVRVAGGPSYNEQFF.

This clone was detected a few times. This chain links TRBV11-2 with TRBJ2-3, with 7 bases that match TRBD2. Germline-derived CDR1 and CDR2 are SGHAT and FQNNGV. This CDR3 is built from 17 residues. With 1 base clipped from V and 2 bases from J, the junction kept 9 bases outside the gene matches. In DNA, the CDR3 is TGTGCCAGCAGCTTAGGTTTTGCGGGGGACTACACAGATACGCAGTATTTT. Its protein product is CASSLGFAGDYTDTQYF.

The chain has TRBV4-2 and TRBJ1-2; D not certain. The CDR3 length is 16 residues. Trimming took 3 bases from V and 2 from J, leaving 16 bases between them. Germline loops: CDR1 LGHNA, CDR2 YNFKEQ. The CDR3 DNA reads TGTGCCAGCAGCCAGCCCATTGCCCGGGGAAACTATGGCTACACCTTC. Protein sequence: CASSQPIARGNYGYTF.

The V gene is TRBV5-6, the J gene TRBJ1-6; D is unresolved. Looked up from germline, CDR1 is SGHDT and CDR2 is YYEEEE. This CDR3 comprises 15 residues. V lost 0 bases, J lost 8 bases, and 12 bases lay in between. The CDR3 nucleotides are TGTGCCAGCAGCTTGGTGAGCTCCCACGATTCACCCCTCCACTTT. It specifies CASSLVSSHDSPLHF.

This chain connects TRBV4-1 to TRBJ2-7; D is perhaps TRBD1 (6 bases). V gave up 4 bases and J gave up 1 base, with 17 bases separating them. Germline lookup yields CDR1 MGHRA and CDR2 YSYEKL. The CDR3 extends over 16 amino acids. The DNA for the CDR3 is TGCGCCAGCAGCCCCATGACAGGAATTATGTCCTACGAGCAGTACTTC. Translated: CASSPMTGIMSYEQYF.

This clone was found a few times. The gene calls are TRBV28 and TRBJ1-3, with D hard to call. Looked up from germline, CDR1 is MDHEN and CDR2 is SYDVKM. The CDR3 is 13 residues long. Trimming stripped 10 bases from V and 9 bases from J, with 19 bases between. DNA for the CDR3: TGTGCCACCAACTTGGGAGGGAGGGCCACCATATATTTT. Amino acids: CATNLGGRATIYF.

This clone was counted between two and nine times. The chain has TRBV28 and TRBJ2-7; D is unresolved. Germline V gene sequence: CDR1 MDHEN, CDR2 SYDVKM. V shed 4 bases and J shed 3 bases, with 4 bases lying between them. The CDR3 loop spans 11 amino acids. In DNA form, the CDR3 reads TGTGCCAGCAGTTCGAGCTACGAGCAGTACTTC. It translates to CASSSSYEQYF.

This clone was counted a few times. The V call is TRBV28, the J call TRBJ2-7; tentative D call: TRBD2 (6 bases). Between the trimmed V and J ends, which lost 7 bases and 8 bases, there was a span of 15 bases. Germline V gives CDR1 MDHEN, CDR2 SYDVKM. The CDR3 runs 12 residues. CDR3 in amino acids: CASNTLGGKQYF. The CDR3 nucleotides read TGTGCCAGCAACACCCTCGGAGGGAAGCAGTACTTC.

This clone showed up just a few times. This rearrangement joins TRBV9 to TRBJ1-2; 9 bases match TRBD1. The CDR3 covers 14 residues. Germline trimming cut 4 bases from V and 9 bases from J; bases unmatched to any gene: 10. Germline assignment: CDR1 SGDLS and CDR2 YYNGEE. The CDR3, as DNA: TGTGCCAGCAGCACCGGGACAGGGTCGGATAGCTACACCTTC. Amino acid sequence: CASSTGTGSDSYTF.

V gene TRBV7-9 combines with J gene TRBJ1-4, with 9 bases that match TRBD1. The germline CDR1 and CDR2 sequences are SEHNR and FQNEAQ (reference sequence). V trimming: 10 bases; J trimming: 8 bases; junction bases outside the gene matches: 8. The CDR3 spans 13 residues. CDR3 region: CATSDRGLEKLFF. As DNA, the CDR3 is TGTGCCACCTCGGACAGGGGATTGGAAAAACTGTTTTTT.

The chain links TRBV28 to TRBJ1-1; D is possibly TRBD1 (6 bases). In germline, CDR1 is MDHEN, CDR2 SYDVKM. Trimming removed 3 bases at V and 0 bases at J, with 20 bases between. This CDR3 is built from 18 residues. The CDR3 here is CASSFHPGTLGVNTEAFF. CDR3 nucleotide sequence: TGTGCCAGCAGTTTCCACCCTGGGACACTGGGGGTGAACACTGAAGCTTTCTTT.

There are a few counts of this clone. This sequence joins TRBV28 and TRBJ2-5, with 9 bases that match TRBD2. The V gene end was trimmed by 3 bases and the J gene end by 2 bases; junction bases not matched to a gene: 4. Germline CDR1 and CDR2: MDHEN and SYDVKM. This CDR3 spans 15 amino acids. This CDR3 reads CASSFLAGPQETQYF. As DNA, the CDR3 is TGTGCCAGCAGTTTTCTAGCGGGGCCTCAAGAGACCCAGTACTTC.

The sample holds a few counts of this clone. V is TRBV6-6 and J is TRBJ2-7; 8 bases are shared with TRBD1. The ends lost 6 bases at V and 5 bases at J; junction bases unmatched: 9. The germline gives CDR1 MNHNY, CDR2 SVGAGI (reference sequence). The CDR3 runs 14 residues. This CDR3 reads CASSIPQGANEQYF. DNA of the CDR3: TGTGCCAGCAGCATTCCTCAGGGGGCTAACGAGCAGTACTTC.

This clone was seen a handful of times. The chain uses TRBV7-2 and TRBJ2-7; possibly TRBD2 for D (6 bases). From germline, CDR1 is SGHTA and CDR2 FQGNSA. The CDR3 spans 15 residues. Trimming cost V 2 bases and J 0 bases, with 11 bases left between them. As DNA, the CDR3 is TGTGCCAGCAGCTTATCCGGGACTGCCTCCTACGAGCAGTACTTC. Amino acid sequence: CASSLSGTASYEQYF.

The chain joins TRBV7-3 to TRBJ1-4; a weak D match, TRBD1 (5 bases). Germline V gene lookup returns CDR1 SGHTA and CDR2 FQGTGA. V was pared by 5 bases and J by 0 bases, with 10 bases between. This CDR3 is built from 15 residues. CDR3 sequence reads: CASSPTGATNEKLFF. CDR3 nucleotides: TGTGCCAGCAGCCCGACGGGGGCAACTAATGAAAAACTGTTTTTT. The variable domain in full, completed from reference TRBV7-3 and TRBJ1-4, reads GAGVSQTPSNKVTEKGKYVELRCDPISGHTALYWYRQSLGQGPEFLIYFQGTGAADDSGLPNDRFFAVRPEGSVSTLKIQRTERGDSAVYLCASSPTGATNEKLFFGSGTQLSVL.

This clone was counted only a few times. The chain carries TRBV10-3 and TRBJ1-1; 9 bases align to TRBD1. This CDR3 has 13 amino acids. J gave up 1 base and V 7 bases, and 1 base lay outside the gene matches. Germline assignment: CDR1 ENHRY and CDR2 SYGVKD. The DNA of the CDR3 is TGTGCCATCATGACAGGGGGGAACACTGAAGCTTTCTTT. Its translation is CAIMTGGNTEAFF.

The chain couples TRBV4-1 to TRBJ1-1, with TRBD1 matching 11 bases. The germline V gene has CDR1 MGHRA and CDR2 YSYEKL. V dropped 2 bases and J dropped 0; count of bases not matched to a gene: 2. The CDR3 is 16 residues long. CDR3 DNA: TGCGCCAGCAGCCAATGGACAGGGGGCCTGAACACTGAAGCTTTCTTT. Its translation is CASSQWTGGLNTEAFF.

This clone was picked up a small number of times. This rearrangement joins TRBV9 to TRBJ2-2, with 8 bases lining up with TRBD2. Germline trimming cut 2 bases from V and 0 bases from J; bases unmatched to any gene: 0. This CDR3 has 15 amino acids. CDR1 is SGDLS, CDR2 YYNGEE, per germline. The CDR3 here is CASSVTSANTGELFF. DNA for the CDR3: TGTGCCAGCAGCGTGACTAGCGCGAACACCGGGGAGCTGTTTTTT.

The chain joins TRBV7-2 to TRBJ1-3; weak D call: TRBD1 (6 bases). V was cut by 1 base and J by 4 bases, with 11 bases left in between. Germline CDR1 reads SGHTA; CDR2 reads FQGNSA. This CDR3 is 15 amino acids long. The CDR3 DNA is TGTGCCAGCAGCTTAGGGCACGGACAGGGAAACACCATATATTTT. The encoded protein is CASSLGHGQGNTIYF.

The gene calls are TRBV6-5 and TRBJ2-7; D perhaps matches TRBD2 (6 bases). V lost 5 bases and J lost 7, with 12 bases in between. This CDR3 is 12 amino acids long. From germline, CDR1 is MNHEY and CDR2 SVGAGI. The CDR3 sequence: CASSPTAGEQYF. The CDR3 coding sequence is TGTGCCAGCAGTCCTACCGCGGGGGAGCAGTACTTC.

The CDR3 DNA follows: TGTGCCAGTAGTATCACGGTAGATCAGCCCCAGCATTTT. Encoded protein: CASSITVDQPQHF. The chain employs TRBV19 and TRBJ1-5; D remains unclear. The CDR3 runs 13 residues. Germline CDR1 is LNHDA and CDR2 is SQIVND (reference sequence). Trimming left V 3 bases short and J 5 bases short, with 8 bases between.

The chain couples TRBV9 to TRBJ1-2; 7 nucleotides match TRBD1. The J segment lost 4 bases and the V segment lost 1 base, leaving 7 bases of the junction unmatched. This CDR3 region has 15 residues. Germline V lookup: CDR1 SGDLS, CDR2 YYNGEE. The CDR3: CASSVFYRGGYGYTF. The CDR3 DNA follows: TGTGCCAGCAGCGTATTTTACAGGGGCGGCTATGGCTACACCTTC.